These 7 T cell receptor beta chains came from one sample sequenced in a study of cytomegalovirus exposure and HLA in healthy donors. The protocol was immunoSEQ multiplex PCR, while the TCRdb copy is restricted to in-frame clones and leaves out a portion. This table holds about 120,000 clones, approximately 91% found once. Sample: PBMCs. Every receptor here comes from a woman aged 18-35 years in good health and CMV-seronegative.

The genes are TRBV9 and TRBJ1-3; D unclear. V dropped 4 bases and J dropped 8 bases, with 7 bases sitting between them. The germline V gene has CDR1 SGDLS and CDR2 YYNGEE. The CDR3 is 11 residues long. The CDR3 sequence: CASSSLDTIYF. The CDR3 nucleotides are TGTGCCAGCAGCTCCTTAGACACCATATATTTT. Supplemented by reference TRBV9 and TRBJ1-3, the full variable domain reads DSGVTQTPKHLITATGQRVTLRCSPRSGDLSVYWYQQSLDQGLQFLIQYYNGEERAKGNILERFSAQQFPDLHSELNLSSLELGDSALYFCASSSLDTIYFGEGSWLTVV.

The chain combines TRBV19 with TRBJ1-5; D possibly corresponds to TRBD1 (6 bases). Trimming took 3 bases from V and 6 from J, leaving 15 bases between them. Germline V gene lookup returns CDR1 LNHDA and CDR2 SQIVND (reference sequence). The CDR3 is made up of 15 amino acids. Here the CDR3 reads CASSIMSGASQPQHF. Here the CDR3 DNA reads TGTGCCAGTAGTATTATGTCAGGGGCAAGTCAGCCCCAGCATTTT.

The CDR3 DNA follows: TGTGCCAGCAGCGTAGACGGGATAAGCCAAGAGACCCAGTACTTC. This gives the protein CASSVDGISQETQYF. The V gene is TRBV9, the J gene TRBJ2-5; weak D call: TRBD2 (5 bases). V shed 0 bases and J shed 1 base, with 10 bases lying between them. This CDR3 spans 15 amino acids. CDR1 and CDR2 (germline): SGDLS, YYNGEE.

The chain combines TRBV27 with TRBJ2-7, with 11 bases that match TRBD1. CDR1 is MNHEY and CDR2 is SMNVEV in the germline V gene (reference sequence). This CDR3 region has 15 residues. V trimming: 2 bases; J trimming: 5 bases; junction bases outside the gene matches: 5. The CDR3 spells CASSLTGQGVHEQYF. The DNA of the CDR3 is TGTGCCAGCAGTTTAACGGGACAGGGGGTACACGAGCAGTACTTC.

V usage is TRBV29-1 and J usage is TRBJ2-7, with D perhaps matching TRBD2 (6 bases). Germline V gives CDR1 SQVTM, CDR2 ANQGSEA. V was clipped by 3 bases and J by 0 bases, with 15 bases between them. CDR3 length: 15 residues. In DNA, the CDR3 is TGCAGCGTTGATGGAGGGAGTACGGGCTCCTACGAGCAGTACTTC. It translates to CSVDGGSTGSYEQYF.

CDR3 in DNA: TGTGCCAGCAGCCCCAGGGGAACTGGGGCCAACGTCCTGACTTTC. As protein: CASSPRGTGANVLTF. The chain joins TRBV5-8 to TRBJ2-6; tentative D call: TRBD1 (6 bases). The V gene's germline CDR1 is SGHTS and CDR2 YDEGEE. V lost 4 bases to trimming and J lost 2 bases, with 10 bases between them. The CDR3 runs 15 residues.

This rearrangement joins TRBV30 to TRBJ2-1; 8 nucleotides agree with TRBD1. This CDR3 spans 16 amino acids. CDR1 is GTSNPN, CDR2 SVGIG, per germline (reference sequence). Trimming removed 4 bases from V and 6 bases from J; junction bases left unmatched: 14. The CDR3 region is CAWTSPSRGLGNEQFF. CDR3 sequence (DNA): TGTGCCTGGACATCCCCGAGCAGGGGGCTCGGCAATGAGCAGTTCTTC. Supplemented by reference TRBV30 and TRBJ2-1, the full variable domain reads SQTIHQWPATLVQPVGSPLSLECTVEGTSNPNLYWYRQAAGRGLQLLFYSVGIGQISSEVPQNLSASRPQDRQFILSSKKLLLSDSGFYLCAWTSPSRGLGNEQFFGPGTRLTVL.